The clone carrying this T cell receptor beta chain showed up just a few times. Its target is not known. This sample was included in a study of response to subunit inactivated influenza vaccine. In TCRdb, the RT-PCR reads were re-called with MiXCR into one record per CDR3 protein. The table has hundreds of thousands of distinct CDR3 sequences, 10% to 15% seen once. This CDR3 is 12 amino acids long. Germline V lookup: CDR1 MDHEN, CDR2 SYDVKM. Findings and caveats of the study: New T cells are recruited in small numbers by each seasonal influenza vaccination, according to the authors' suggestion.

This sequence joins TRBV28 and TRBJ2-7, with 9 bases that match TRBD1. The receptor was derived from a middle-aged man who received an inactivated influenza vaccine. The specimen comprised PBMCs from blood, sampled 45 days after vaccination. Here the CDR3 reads CATGGLAYEQYF. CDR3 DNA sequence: TGTGCAACAGGGGGCTTAGCCTACGAGCAGTACTTC.